These T cell receptor beta chains were read from a single sample in a study of OX40 agonist ivuxolimab in advanced cancers. The data were produced by immunoSEQ multiplex PCR, yet TCRdb's version contains in-frame clones alone and is incomplete. Among about 60,000 clones listed, 75% to 85% were seen once. Material: CD4+ or CD8+ T cells sorted from blood, obtained in a trial of the OX40 agonist ivuxolimab. These receptors all stem from an adult with an advanced solid tumor such as melanoma, head and neck, liver or kidney cancer. Both conserved end residues are part of each CDR3. Each record gives: clone size, J gene, V gene, D gene, CDR3 protein, CDR3 DNA. A D gene is named only where the DNA matches it firmly. A clone size is listed for some rows: how often the clone was seen (once, few, many), or a class if it is expanded.

>.|TRBJ1-1|TRBV7-9|.
CASSPSGRNTEAFF
TGTGCCAGCAGCCCGTCCGGGCGGAACACTGAAGCTTTCTTT
>.|TRBJ1-4|TRBV30|.
CAWSRAGVNEKLFF
TGTGCCTGGAGTCGGGCAGGGGTGAATGAAAAACTGTTTTTT
>.|TRBJ2-3|TRBV9|TRBD2
CASSVATLAGGSTDTQYF
TGTGCCAGCAGCGTAGCTACCCTAGCGGGGGGGAGCACAGATACGCAGTATTTT
>.|TRBJ2-3|TRBV29-1|.
CSVSSLVTDTQYF
TGCAGCGTTTCGTCACTAGTCACAGATACGCAGTATTTT
>.|TRBJ2-1|TRBV6-5|.
CASSRRGDEQFF
TGTGCCAGCAGTCGTAGGGGGGATGAGCAGTTCTTC
>once|TRBJ1-5|TRBV4-1|TRBD1
CASSPYLDRGASNQPQHF
TGCGCCAGCAGCCCTTACCTCGACAGGGGGGCGAGCAATCAGCCCCAGCATTTT
>few|TRBJ2-7|TRBV19|.
CASSMDTDSYEQYF
TGTGCCAGTAGTATGGACACTGACTCCTACGAGCAGTACTTC
>.|TRBJ2-3|TRBV7-9|.
CASSDSWGDTQYF
TGTGCCAGCAGCGACTCGTGGGGAGATACGCAGTATTTT
>.|TRBJ2-3|TRBV5-1|.
CASSSPGRTDTQYF
TGCGCCAGCAGCTCCCCGGGGCGCACAGATACGCAGTATTTT
>.|TRBJ2-7|TRBV13|.
CASSFTRDHEQYF
TGTGCCAGCAGCTTTACACGGGACCACGAGCAGTACTTC
>.|TRBJ2-7|TRBV18|.
CASSPKAYEQYF
TGTGCCAGCTCACCAAAAGCCTACGAGCAGTACTTC
>.|TRBJ2-7|TRBV2|.
CASSEAPHREQYF
TGTGCCAGCAGTGAAGCACCCCACCGCGAGCAGTACTTC